These 6 T cell receptor beta chains were sequenced from one sample in a study of long-term antiretroviral therapy in people with HIV. Sequencing relied on immunoSEQ assay v3.0, run at survey level. The protocol was immunoSEQ multiplex PCR, while the TCRdb copy is restricted to in-frame clones and leaves out a portion. Among some 33,000 clones listed, over 75% were seen once. This material consisted of unsorted PBMCs, taken 0.6 years after starting antiretroviral therapy. Receptor source: a man between 18 and 35 years old with HIV.

J is TRBJ2-3 and V is TRBV10-3; 7 nucleotides match TRBD1. Germline lookup yields CDR1 ENHRY and CDR2 SYGVKD. Germline trimming cut 2 bases from V and 6 bases from J; bases unmatched to any gene: 8. The CDR3 runs 15 residues. The CDR3: CAISEEQGLSDTQYF. The CDR3 DNA reads TGTGCCATCAGTGAGGAACAGGGGCTCAGTGATACGCAGTATTTT.

The gene calls are TRBV28 and TRBJ2-7; D may be TRBD1 (5 bases). CDR1 and CDR2 (germline): MDHEN, SYDVKM. Deletions cut 1 base from V and 3 bases from J, with 13 bases between. This CDR3 is built from 15 residues. The chain's CDR3 is CASSLLRGRVYEQYF. CDR3 bases: TGTGCCAGCAGTTTATTAAGGGGCAGGGTCTACGAGCAGTACTTC.

This chain uses TRBV27 with TRBJ2-1; the match to TRBD2 covers 12 bases. The CDR3 contains 20 residues. Per the germline V gene, CDR1 is MNHEY and CDR2 is SMNVEV (reference sequence). With 1 base clipped from V and 7 bases from J, the junction kept 17 bases outside the gene matches. In DNA form, the CDR3 reads TGTGCCAGCAGTTTATTCGGGGCTAGCGGGAGGGCCAGATTAAGTAATGAGCAGTTCTTC. Translation gives CASSLFGASGRARLSNEQFF.

This rearrangement joins TRBV5-1 to TRBJ1-2; 9 positions agree with TRBD1. Looked up from germline, CDR1 is SGHRS and CDR2 is YFSETQ. V dropped 4 bases and J dropped 1; count of bases not matched to a gene: 5. The CDR3 is 15 amino acids. For the CDR3, the DNA is TGCGCCAGCAGCACACAGGGGGCGGTTAACTATGGCTACACCTTC. Amino acid sequence: CASSTQGAVNYGYTF.

The J gene is TRBJ1-5, the V gene TRBV18; D uncertain. V was cut by 6 bases and J by 4 bases, with 4 bases left in between. The CDR3 sequence is 11 residues long. Germline V gene data show CDR1 as KGHSH and CDR2 as LQKENI. CDR3 sequence (DNA): TGTGCCAGCTCCCTGAATCAGCCCCAGCATTTT. Translating gives CASSLNQPQHF.

The chain links TRBV28 to TRBJ2-7, with unresolved D. V gave up 5 bases and J gave up 8 bases, with 22 bases separating them. Germline loops: CDR1 MDHEN, CDR2 SYDVKM. This CDR3 spans 15 amino acids. The CDR3 reads CASSPPGPLEFKQYF. The CDR3 coding sequence is TGTGCCAGCAGTCCCCCCGGACCCCTCGAGTTCAAGCAGTACTTC.